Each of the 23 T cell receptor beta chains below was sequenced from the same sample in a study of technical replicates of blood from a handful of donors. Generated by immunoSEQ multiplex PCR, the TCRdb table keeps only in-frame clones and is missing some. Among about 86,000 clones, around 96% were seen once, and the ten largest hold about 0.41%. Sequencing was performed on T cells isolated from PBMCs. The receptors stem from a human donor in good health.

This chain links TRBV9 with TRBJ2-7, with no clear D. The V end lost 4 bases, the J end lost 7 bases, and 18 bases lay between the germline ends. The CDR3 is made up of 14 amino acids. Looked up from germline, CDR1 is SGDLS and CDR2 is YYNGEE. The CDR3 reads CASSPSGVPREQYF. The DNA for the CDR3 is TGTGCCAGCAGCCCGAGTGGAGTTCCCAGAGAGCAGTACTTC.

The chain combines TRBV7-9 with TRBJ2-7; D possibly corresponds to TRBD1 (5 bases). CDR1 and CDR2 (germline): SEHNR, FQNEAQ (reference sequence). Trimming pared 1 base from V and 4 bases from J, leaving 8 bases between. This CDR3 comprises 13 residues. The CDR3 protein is CASSLVGAYEQYF. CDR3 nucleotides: TGTGCCAGCAGCTTAGTAGGGGCTTACGAGCAGTACTTC.

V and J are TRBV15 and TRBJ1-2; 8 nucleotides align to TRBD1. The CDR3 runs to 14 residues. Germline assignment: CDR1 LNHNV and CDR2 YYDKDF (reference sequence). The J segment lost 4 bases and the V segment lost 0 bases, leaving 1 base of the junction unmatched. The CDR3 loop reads CATSREGQGYGYTF. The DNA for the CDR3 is TGTGCCACCAGCAGAGAAGGACAGGGCTATGGCTACACCTTC.

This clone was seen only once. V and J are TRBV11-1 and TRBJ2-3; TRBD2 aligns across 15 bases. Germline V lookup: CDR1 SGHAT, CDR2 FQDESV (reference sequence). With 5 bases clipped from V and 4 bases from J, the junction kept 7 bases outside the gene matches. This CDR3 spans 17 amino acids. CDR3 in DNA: TGTGCCAGCAGCAAGGGACTAGCGGGAGGACAGGCAGATACGCAGTATTTT. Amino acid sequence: CASSKGLAGGQADTQYF.

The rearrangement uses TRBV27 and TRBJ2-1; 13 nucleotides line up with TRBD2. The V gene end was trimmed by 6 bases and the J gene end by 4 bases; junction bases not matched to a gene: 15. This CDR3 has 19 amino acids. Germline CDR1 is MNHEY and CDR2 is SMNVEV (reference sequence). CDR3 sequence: CASSPRLAGGLGLYNEQFF. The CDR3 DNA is TGTGCCAGCAGCCCTCGACTAGCGGGAGGACTGGGATTATACAATGAGCAGTTCTTC.

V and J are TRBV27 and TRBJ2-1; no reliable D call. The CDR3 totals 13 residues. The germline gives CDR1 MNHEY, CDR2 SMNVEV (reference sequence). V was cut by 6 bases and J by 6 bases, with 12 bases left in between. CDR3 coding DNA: TGTGCCAGCAGGGCCGCACCGCTCAATGAGCAGTTCTTC. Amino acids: CASRAAPLNEQFF.

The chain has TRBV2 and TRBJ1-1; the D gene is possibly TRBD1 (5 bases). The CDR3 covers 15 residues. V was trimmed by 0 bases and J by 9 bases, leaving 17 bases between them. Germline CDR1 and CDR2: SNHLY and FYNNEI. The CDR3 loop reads CASSEARKGGAQAFF. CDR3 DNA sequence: TGTGCCAGCAGTGAAGCGCGGAAGGGAGGGGCACAAGCTTTCTTT.

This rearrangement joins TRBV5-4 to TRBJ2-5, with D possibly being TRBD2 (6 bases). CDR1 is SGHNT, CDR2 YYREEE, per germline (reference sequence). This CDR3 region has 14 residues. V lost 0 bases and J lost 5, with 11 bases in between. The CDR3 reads CASSLVGSWETQYF. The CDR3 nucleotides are TGTGCCAGCAGCTTGGTCGGGAGTTGGGAGACCCAGTACTTC. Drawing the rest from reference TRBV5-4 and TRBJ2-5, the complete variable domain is ETGVTQSPTHLIKTRGQQVTLRCSSQSGHNTVSWYQQALGQGPQFIFQYYREEENGRGNFPPRFSGLQFPNYSSELNVNALELDDSALYLCASSLVGSWETQYFGPGTRLLVL.

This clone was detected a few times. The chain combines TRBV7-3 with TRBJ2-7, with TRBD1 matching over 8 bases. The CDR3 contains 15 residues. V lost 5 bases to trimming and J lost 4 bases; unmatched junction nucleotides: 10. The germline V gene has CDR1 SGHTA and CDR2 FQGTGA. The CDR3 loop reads CASSPGQGWGYEQYF. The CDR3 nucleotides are TGTGCCAGCAGCCCCGGACAGGGTTGGGGGTACGAGCAGTACTTC.

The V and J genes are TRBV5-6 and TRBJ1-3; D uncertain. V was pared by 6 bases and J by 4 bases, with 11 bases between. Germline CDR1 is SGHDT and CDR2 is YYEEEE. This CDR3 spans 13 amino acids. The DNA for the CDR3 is TGTGCCAGCAACCCCCGAGGCGGAAACACCATATATTTT. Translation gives CASNPRGGNTIYF.

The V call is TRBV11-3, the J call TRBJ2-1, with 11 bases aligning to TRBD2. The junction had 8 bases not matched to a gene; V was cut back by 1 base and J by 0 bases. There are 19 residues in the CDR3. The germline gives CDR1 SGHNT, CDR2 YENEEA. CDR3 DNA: TGTGCCAGCAGCTTAGTTAGCGGGAGGGTCCGGGGCTCCTACAATGAGCAGTTCTTC. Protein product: CASSLVSGRVRGSYNEQFF.

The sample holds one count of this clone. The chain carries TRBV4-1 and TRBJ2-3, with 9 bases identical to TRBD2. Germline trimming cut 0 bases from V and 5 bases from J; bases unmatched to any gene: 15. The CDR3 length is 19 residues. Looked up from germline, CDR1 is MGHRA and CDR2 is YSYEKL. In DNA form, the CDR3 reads TGCGCCAGCAGCCAAGAGGCTTCTTTTTTTAGCGGGAGCGGAGATACGCAGTATTTT. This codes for CASSQEASFFSGSGDTQYF.

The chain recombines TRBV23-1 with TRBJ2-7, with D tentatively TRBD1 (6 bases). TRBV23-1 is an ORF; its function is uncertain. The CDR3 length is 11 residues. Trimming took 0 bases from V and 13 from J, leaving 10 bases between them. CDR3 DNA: TGCGCCAGCAGTCAATCATGCAGGGGTTACTTC. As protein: CASSQSCRGYF.

In DNA, the CDR3 is TGTGCCAGCAGCGAAACCGGGACCGGGGAGCTGTTTTTT. Translated, it gives CASSETGTGELFF. The rearrangement links TRBV11-3 to TRBJ2-2, with D unclear. V lost 5 bases, J lost 5 bases, and 9 bases lay in between. CDR1 is SGHNT and CDR2 is YENEEA in the germline V gene. The CDR3 sequence is 13 residues long.

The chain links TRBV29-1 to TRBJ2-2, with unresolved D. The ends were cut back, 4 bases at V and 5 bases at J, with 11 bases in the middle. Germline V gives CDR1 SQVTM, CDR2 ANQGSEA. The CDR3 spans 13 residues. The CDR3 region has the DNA TGCAGCGTTGGAGCTGGTGAAACCGGGGAGCTGTTTTTT. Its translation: CSVGAGETGELFF.

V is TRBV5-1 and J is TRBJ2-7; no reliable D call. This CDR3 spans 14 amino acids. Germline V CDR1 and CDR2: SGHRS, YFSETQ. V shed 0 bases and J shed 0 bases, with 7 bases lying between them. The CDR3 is CASSLALSSYEQYF. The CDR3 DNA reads TGCGCCAGCAGCTTGGCCCTAAGCTCCTACGAGCAGTACTTC. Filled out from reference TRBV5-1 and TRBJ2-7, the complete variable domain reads KAGVTQTPRYLIKTRGQQVTLSCSPISGHRSVSWYQQTPGQGLQFLFEYFSETQRNKGNFPGRFSGRQFSNSRSEMNVSTLELGDSALYLCASSLALSSYEQYFGPGTRLTVT.

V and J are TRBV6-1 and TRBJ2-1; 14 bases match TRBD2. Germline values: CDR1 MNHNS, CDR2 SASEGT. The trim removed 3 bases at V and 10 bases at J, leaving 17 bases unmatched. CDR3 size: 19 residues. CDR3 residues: CASSEVDYGLAGGSWEQFF. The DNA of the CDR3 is TGTGCCAGCAGTGAGGTCGACTATGGACTAGCGGGAGGTTCTTGGGAGCAGTTCTTC.

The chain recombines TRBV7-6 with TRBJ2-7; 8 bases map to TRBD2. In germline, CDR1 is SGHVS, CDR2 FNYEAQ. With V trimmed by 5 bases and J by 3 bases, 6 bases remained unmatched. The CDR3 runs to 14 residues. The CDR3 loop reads CASSPGTSNYEQYF. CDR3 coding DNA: TGTGCCAGCAGCCCGGGGACTAGTAACTACGAGCAGTACTTC.

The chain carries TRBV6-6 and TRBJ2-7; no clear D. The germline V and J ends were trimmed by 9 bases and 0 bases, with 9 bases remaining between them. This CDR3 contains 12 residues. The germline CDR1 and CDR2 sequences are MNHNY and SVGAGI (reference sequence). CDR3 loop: CASQDNSYEQYF. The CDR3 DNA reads TGTGCCAGTCAAGACAACTCCTACGAGCAGTACTTC.

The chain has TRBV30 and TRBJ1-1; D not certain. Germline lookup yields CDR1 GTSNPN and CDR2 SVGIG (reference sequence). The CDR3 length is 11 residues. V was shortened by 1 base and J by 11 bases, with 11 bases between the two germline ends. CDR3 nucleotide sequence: TGTGCCTGGAGTGACCGGTTGGTGGCTTTCTTT. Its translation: CAWSDRLVAFF.

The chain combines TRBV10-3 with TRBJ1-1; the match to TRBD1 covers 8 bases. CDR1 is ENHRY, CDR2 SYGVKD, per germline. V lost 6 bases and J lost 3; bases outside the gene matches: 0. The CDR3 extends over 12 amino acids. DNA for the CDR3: TGTGCCATCAGGGACAGGGACACTGAAGCTTTCTTT. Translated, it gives CAIRDRDTEAFF.

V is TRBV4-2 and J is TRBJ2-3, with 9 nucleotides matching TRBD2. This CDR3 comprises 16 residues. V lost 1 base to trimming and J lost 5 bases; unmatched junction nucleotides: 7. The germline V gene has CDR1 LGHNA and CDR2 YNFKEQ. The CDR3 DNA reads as TGTGCCAGCAGCCAAGCAGCGGGAGGCCATATAGATACGCAGTATTTT. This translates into CASSQAAGGHIDTQYF.

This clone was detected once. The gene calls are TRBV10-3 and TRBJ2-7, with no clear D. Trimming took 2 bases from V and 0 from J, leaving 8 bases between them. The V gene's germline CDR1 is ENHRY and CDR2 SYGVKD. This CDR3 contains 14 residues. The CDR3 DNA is TGTGCCATCAGTGAGAGTTACGGCTCCTACGAGCAGTACTTC. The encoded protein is CAISESYGSYEQYF.